Listed below are T cell receptor beta chains from one sample, sequenced in a study of radiotherapy plus CTLA-4 blockade in lung cancer. The protocol was immunoSEQ multiplex PCR, while the TCRdb copy is restricted to in-frame clones and leaves out a portion. The sample lists approximately 48,000 clones, roughly 81% occurring once. The sample in question was peripheral blood, obtained from a patient treated with radiotherapy plus ipilimumab. The receptors were gathered from a human donor with non-small cell lung cancer whose response to radiotherapy plus ipilimumab could not be evaluated. Each CDR3 is given with its conserved first and last residue. The D gene is left open where the match is weak. The size entry is marked missing in some rows and otherwise reads once, few, many or a size class.

cdr3_nt: TGTGCCAGCAGCCAAGAAGTTTTTCGGGGTCCGGGGAATTCACCCCTCCACTTT
cdr3_aa: CASSQEVFRGPGNSPLHF
clone_size: few
d_call: -
v_call: TRBV14
j_call: TRBJ1-6

cdr3_nt: TGTGCCAGCAGCCACTCCGGGACAGGGCCCTACGAGCAGTACTTC
cdr3_aa: CASSHSGTGPYEQYF
clone_size: -
d_call: TRBD1
v_call: TRBV7-8
j_call: TRBJ2-7

cdr3_nt: TGTGCCAGCAGTTATAAAAATAGACGGGGTGAAAAACTGTTTTTT
cdr3_aa: CASSYKNRRGEKLFF
clone_size: -
d_call: -
v_call: TRBV27
j_call: TRBJ1-4

cdr3_nt: TGTGCCAGCAGCCGTGGACAGGGTCCAGATACGCAGTATTTT
cdr3_aa: CASSRGQGPDTQYF
clone_size: few
d_call: TRBD1
v_call: TRBV9
j_call: TRBJ2-3

cdr3_nt: TGTGCCATCAGTAGGGGGATCGGAAACACCATATATTTT
cdr3_aa: CAISRGIGNTIYF
clone_size: few
d_call: -
v_call: TRBV10-3
j_call: TRBJ1-3

cdr3_nt: TGTGCCAGTAGTAACCTCCTAGACACTGAAGCTTTCTTT
cdr3_aa: CASSNLLDTEAFF
clone_size: -
d_call: -
v_call: TRBV19
j_call: TRBJ1-1

cdr3_nt: TGTGCCAGCACCCCTCCCCCGGGCAGGGAAGAAAAACTGTTTTTT
cdr3_aa: CASTPPPGREEKLFF
clone_size: -
d_call: -
v_call: TRBV6-6
j_call: TRBJ1-4

cdr3_nt: TGCGCCAGCAGCTCGACAGGGTTCCAAGGTGGCTACACCTTC
cdr3_aa: CASSSTGFQGGYTF
clone_size: -
d_call: TRBD1
v_call: TRBV5-1
j_call: TRBJ1-2

cdr3_nt: TGTGCCAGCAGCCAAGGAGACAGGGATCAGCCCCAGCATTTT
cdr3_aa: CASSQGDRDQPQHF
clone_size: once
d_call: TRBD1
v_call: TRBV4-2
j_call: TRBJ1-5

cdr3_nt: TGCGCCAGCAGCCCAGATGGGCAGGGGGATGGGGAGCAGTACTTC
cdr3_aa: CASSPDGQGDGEQYF
clone_size: once
d_call: TRBD1
v_call: TRBV5-1
j_call: TRBJ2-7

cdr3_nt: TGCGCCAGCAGCGAAACTAGCGGGAGTCTCTACGAGCAGTACTTC
cdr3_aa: CASSETSGSLYEQYF
clone_size: few
d_call: TRBD2
v_call: TRBV4-1
j_call: TRBJ2-7

cdr3_nt: TGTGCCAGCGGAGGGACAGGAGACTCCTACGAGCAGTACTTC
cdr3_aa: CASGGTGDSYEQYF
clone_size: -
d_call: TRBD1
v_call: TRBV28
j_call: TRBJ2-7

cdr3_nt: TGTGCCAGCAGTCCTCGTGATAGCGCGCTTAGAGAGCAGTACTTC
cdr3_aa: CASSPRDSALREQYF
clone_size: -
d_call: -
v_call: TRBV28
j_call: TRBJ2-7

cdr3_nt: TGTGCCAGCAGCGCGGGACTAGCGGGATCCCAACACTACACAGATACGCAGTATTTT
cdr3_aa: CASSAGLAGSQHYTDTQYF
clone_size: -
d_call: TRBD2
v_call: TRBV7-9
j_call: TRBJ2-3

cdr3_nt: TGTGCCAGCAGTCTTCTAGCGTCCTCCTACGAGCAGTACTTC
cdr3_aa: CASSLLASSYEQYF
clone_size: once
d_call: -
v_call: TRBV11-2
j_call: TRBJ2-7

cdr3_nt: TGTGCCTGGAGTGTACTGGAGGGCTCCTACGAGCAGTACTTC
cdr3_aa: CAWSVLEGSYEQYF
clone_size: once
d_call: -
v_call: TRBV30
j_call: TRBJ2-7

cdr3_nt: TGTGCCTGGGGACAGACCCTGAACACTGAAGCTTTCTTT
cdr3_aa: CAWGQTLNTEAFF
clone_size: -
d_call: -
v_call: TRBV30
j_call: TRBJ1-1

cdr3_nt: TGTGCCAGCCTAGGGGGCTACAGTGAAAAACTGTTTTTT
cdr3_aa: CASLGGYSEKLFF
clone_size: -
d_call: TRBD1
v_call: TRBV25-1
j_call: TRBJ1-4

cdr3_nt: TGTGCCAGCAGTTACTCAGCAGGGGGCGTTGGCTACACCTTC
cdr3_aa: CASSYSAGGVGYTF
clone_size: few
d_call: TRBD1
v_call: TRBV6-5
j_call: TRBJ1-2

cdr3_nt: TGTGCCAGCAGCTTAGGAGGGACTGTAAACACTGAAGCTTTCTTT
cdr3_aa: CASSLGGTVNTEAFF
clone_size: -
d_call: -
v_call: TRBV7-2
j_call: TRBJ1-1

cdr3_nt: TGTGCCAGCAGCGTAAAGGGACAGGCGAACACCGGGGAGCTGTTTTTT
cdr3_aa: CASSVKGQANTGELFF
clone_size: -
d_call: TRBD1
v_call: TRBV9
j_call: TRBJ2-2

cdr3_nt: TGTGCCAGCAGCCCAATACAGGGCGCCGAGCAGTACTTC
cdr3_aa: CASSPIQGAEQYF
clone_size: -
d_call: -
v_call: TRBV9
j_call: TRBJ2-7

cdr3_nt: TGTGTCAGCAGTGGTGGGACAGCTAACTATGGCTACACCTTC
cdr3_aa: CVSSGGTANYGYTF
clone_size: -
d_call: TRBD1
v_call: TRBV6-6
j_call: TRBJ1-2

cdr3_nt: TGTGCCAGCAGCCACAGCGGGAGCCCCGAGACCCAGTACTTC
cdr3_aa: CASSHSGSPETQYF
clone_size: -
d_call: TRBD2
v_call: TRBV2
j_call: TRBJ2-5

cdr3_nt: TGTGCCAGTAGTAGACAGGGGGCGCAAGTTGGCGGGGAGCTGTTTTTT
cdr3_aa: CASSRQGAQVGGELFF
clone_size: -
d_call: TRBD1
v_call: TRBV19
j_call: TRBJ2-2

cdr3_nt: TGTGCCAGTAGTACGGGGACAACTCGGGGGCCCCAGCATTTT
cdr3_aa: CASSTGTTRGPQHF
clone_size: -
d_call: -
v_call: TRBV19
j_call: TRBJ1-5

cdr3_nt: TGTGCCAGCAGTTCCCTCGCAGCGGGAGATAATGAGCAGTTCTTC
cdr3_aa: CASSSLAAGDNEQFF
clone_size: -
d_call: TRBD2
v_call: TRBV27
j_call: TRBJ2-1

cdr3_nt: TGTGCCAGCAGCTCCGGACTAGCGGGAGGCGAGCAGTACTTC
cdr3_aa: CASSSGLAGGEQYF
clone_size: -
d_call: TRBD2
v_call: TRBV28
j_call: TRBJ2-7

cdr3_nt: TGCGCCAGCAGCCAAGGGACAGGGCTGAGAAACACCATATATTTT
cdr3_aa: CASSQGTGLRNTIYF
clone_size: -
d_call: TRBD1
v_call: TRBV4-3
j_call: TRBJ1-3

cdr3_nt: TGCGCCAGCAGTTTAAGGACAGGGGAATCAAACATTCAGTACTTC
cdr3_aa: CASSLRTGESNIQYF
clone_size: -
d_call: TRBD1
v_call: TRBV4-3
j_call: TRBJ2-4

cdr3_nt: TGTGCCAGCAGTAATAGGACAGGCCGCACCGGGGAGCTGTTTTTT
cdr3_aa: CASSNRTGRTGELFF
clone_size: -
d_call: TRBD1
v_call: TRBV9
j_call: TRBJ2-2

cdr3_nt: TGTGCTAGTGGTTTTGGTTCTCGACAGGGATCGGAAGCTTTCTTT
cdr3_aa: CASGFGSRQGSEAFF
clone_size: -
d_call: TRBD1
v_call: TRBV12-5
j_call: TRBJ1-1

cdr3_nt: TGCGCCAGCAGCCAAGCTAGCAGGGGAAAGGATGACTATGGCTACACCTTC
cdr3_aa: CASSQASRGKDDYGYTF
clone_size: -
d_call: -
v_call: TRBV4-1
j_call: TRBJ1-2

cdr3_nt: TGTGCCAGCAGTTTCGGTCAGCCCCAGCATTTT
cdr3_aa: CASSFGQPQHF
clone_size: few
d_call: -
v_call: TRBV28
j_call: TRBJ1-5

cdr3_nt: TGTGCCAGCTCATCCGGGACAGGGGGCCTTCAGCCCCAGCATTTT
cdr3_aa: CASSSGTGGLQPQHF
clone_size: -
d_call: TRBD1
v_call: TRBV18
j_call: TRBJ1-5

cdr3_nt: TGTGCCAGCAGTCCGCTGACAGGGAGGAGGACTGCGCGGGGCTACACCTTC
cdr3_aa: CASSPLTGRRTARGYTF
clone_size: few
d_call: TRBD1
v_call: TRBV28
j_call: TRBJ1-2

cdr3_nt: TGTGCCAGCAGCCCATCCCGGGGGGGCAGCAATCAGCCCCAGCATTTT
cdr3_aa: CASSPSRGGSNQPQHF
clone_size: -
d_call: -
v_call: TRBV7-8
j_call: TRBJ1-5

cdr3_nt: TGTGCCAGCAGTTCGACTAGTGGCTCCTACGAGCAGTACTTC
cdr3_aa: CASSSTSGSYEQYF
clone_size: -
d_call: -
v_call: TRBV27
j_call: TRBJ2-7

cdr3_nt: TGTGCCAGCAGTTTTTACCGGGGACTTACCTACGAGCAGTACTTC
cdr3_aa: CASSFYRGLTYEQYF
clone_size: -
d_call: -
v_call: TRBV28
j_call: TRBJ2-7

cdr3_nt: TGTGCCAGCAGTGGAGGCGGGAGAACCTACGAGCAGTACTTC
cdr3_aa: CASSGGGRTYEQYF
clone_size: -
d_call: TRBD2
v_call: TRBV28
j_call: TRBJ2-7

cdr3_nt: TGTGCCAGCAGTTACTCGAGACAGGGAGGCACCGGGGAGCTGTTTTTT
cdr3_aa: CASSYSRQGGTGELFF
clone_size: -
d_call: -
v_call: TRBV6-5
j_call: TRBJ2-2

cdr3_nt: TGTGCCAGTCTTCCCGGGACAGGGGCAAGGGGTAATGAAAAACTGTTTTTT
cdr3_aa: CASLPGTGARGNEKLFF
clone_size: -
d_call: TRBD1
v_call: TRBV28
j_call: TRBJ1-4

cdr3_nt: TGTGCCAGCAGTTTATGGAGGGTAGCGGAAGCGAACACCGGGGAGCTGTTTTTT
cdr3_aa: CASSLWRVAEANTGELFF
clone_size: -
d_call: -
v_call: TRBV28
j_call: TRBJ2-2

cdr3_nt: TGTGCCAGCACCATGGAGGGGGCCGGGGGCTACACCTTC
cdr3_aa: CASTMEGAGGYTF
clone_size: -
d_call: TRBD1
v_call: TRBV28
j_call: TRBJ1-2

cdr3_nt: TGCGCCAGCAGCCAAGATCTAGGCGGGAGGGCGGGAGATACGCAGTATTTT
cdr3_aa: CASSQDLGGRAGDTQYF
clone_size: -
d_call: TRBD2
v_call: TRBV4-3
j_call: TRBJ2-3

cdr3_nt: TGTGCCAGCAGTCGAACAGGGGACACCGGGGAGCTGTTTTTT
cdr3_aa: CASSRTGDTGELFF
clone_size: -
d_call: TRBD1
v_call: TRBV6-1
j_call: TRBJ2-2

cdr3_nt: TGCGCCAGCAGCCAAGGTCTGTCAGGGACTGGAAACACCATATATTTT
cdr3_aa: CASSQGLSGTGNTIYF
clone_size: few
d_call: -
v_call: TRBV4-3
j_call: TRBJ1-3

cdr3_nt: TGTGCCAGCCAGTACAACCCGAGTAGCGGGAGCGGCTACGAGCAGTACTTC
cdr3_aa: CASQYNPSSGSGYEQYF
clone_size: -
d_call: TRBD2
v_call: TRBV2
j_call: TRBJ2-7

cdr3_nt: TGCGCCAGCGGTTCCGGGACAGGGTCCTACAATGAGCAGTTCTTC
cdr3_aa: CASGSGTGSYNEQFF
clone_size: -
d_call: TRBD1
v_call: TRBV5-1
j_call: TRBJ2-1

cdr3_nt: TGCGCCAGCAGCCAAGATCCTCCTAGCGGGAGTGGTGCAGATACGCAGTATTTT
cdr3_aa: CASSQDPPSGSGADTQYF
clone_size: once
d_call: TRBD2
v_call: TRBV4-3
j_call: TRBJ2-3